One sample yielded the 17 T cell receptor beta chains listed below, sequenced in a study of T cells after posttransplantation cyclophosphamide. Assay: immunoSEQ multiplex PCR; the TCRdb copy retains only in-frame clones and omits some. Observed in the sample are 8,000 to 10,000 clones, none of them singletons. A marrow graft followed busulfan-fludarabine conditioning, with cyclophosphamide on days +3 and +4. Sequencing used PBMCs, obtained approximately 330 days after allogeneic stem cell transplant with posttransplant cyclophosphamide. Receptor source: a male patient aged 50 or older who received an allogeneic stem cell transplant from a related donor and was CMV-positive. Some of the T cells may derive from the graft donor.

In its sample, this clone was seen many times. The rearrangement links TRBV7-2 to TRBJ1-1; a possible D gene is TRBD1 (6 bases). Germline CDR1 reads SGHTA; CDR2 reads FQGNSA. V shed 5 bases and J shed 0 bases, with 13 bases lying between them. CDR3 length: 15 residues. CDR3 residues: CASSQRGTMNTEAFF. CDR3 DNA sequence: TGTGCCAGCAGCCAAAGGGGGACCATGAACACTGAAGCTTTCTTT.

This clone showed up just a few times. This chain joins TRBV2 and TRBJ2-5; 16 bases line up with TRBD2. Trimming took 6 bases from V and 7 from J; bases not matched to a gene: 5. CDR3 length: 15 residues. The germline V gene has CDR1 SNHLY and CDR2 FYNNEI. Written as DNA, the CDR3 is TGTGCCAGCAGCGCGGGGACTAGCGGGGGGGGGACCCAGTACTTC. Protein sequence: CASSAGTSGGGTQYF.

This clone is medium-sized by share. The rearrangement uses TRBV6-1 and TRBJ2-7, with 8 bases identical to TRBD1. CDR1 and CDR2 from the germline V gene are MNHNS and SASEGT. Trimming at V came to 3 bases and at J to 2 bases, leaving 6 bases not matched to a gene. The CDR3 extends over 15 amino acids. CDR3 in amino acids: CASSEVQGAPYEQYF. The CDR3 bases are TGTGCCAGCAGTGAGGTCCAGGGGGCCCCCTACGAGCAGTACTTC.

This clone was counted many times. The chain carries TRBV5-6 and TRBJ1-6, with a weak D call TRBD1 (6 bases). Trimming removed 0 bases from V and 7 bases from J, with 8 bases in between. This CDR3 region has 14 residues. CDR1 is SGHDT, CDR2 YYEEEE, per germline. CDR3 nucleotides: TGTGCCAGCAGCTTGGGACAGGTGAATTCACCCCTCCACTTT. Its protein is CASSLGQVNSPLHF.

In this sample, this clone is medium-sized (0.01 to 0.1%). CDR3 protein: CASSPGQGEGSMAEAFF. Written as DNA, the CDR3 is TGCGCCAGCAGCCCTGGACAGGGGGAAGGGAGTATGGCTGAAGCTTTCTTT. The chain couples TRBV4-3 to TRBJ1-1; TRBD1 matches at 10 bases. The V and J ends lost 4 bases and 6 bases, in that order; junction bases with no gene match: 14. This CDR3 is 17 amino acids long. Germline V gene lookup returns CDR1 LGHNA and CDR2 YSLEER.

Many counts were recorded for this clone. This rearrangement joins TRBV7-8 to TRBJ2-2; D unresolved. V was shortened by 3 bases and J by 2 bases, with 16 bases between the two germline ends. The CDR3 sequence is 17 residues long. Germline lookup yields CDR1 SGHVS and CDR2 FQNEAQ. The CDR3 region has the DNA TGTGCCAGCAGCTTTTTGACACGATTCCTTAACACCGGGGAGCTGTTTTTT. It codes for CASSFLTRFLNTGELFF.

Ten or more counts support this clone. The J gene is TRBJ2-7, the V gene TRBV7-8; 8 bases agree with TRBD1. The CDR3 consists of 13 residues. Germline values: CDR1 SGHVS, CDR2 FQNEAQ. Losses at the gene ends were 4 bases for V and 6 bases for J; bases not matched to a gene: 5. The DNA of the CDR3 is TGTGCCAGCAGCTCCGGACAGGGAGGCGAGCAGTACTTC. Its translation is CASSSGQGGEQYF.

This clone occurred many times. This sequence joins TRBV6-5 and TRBJ2-1; no firm D call. The CDR3 runs to 16 residues. Trimming cost V 2 bases and J 4 bases, with 15 bases left between them. CDR1 MNHEY and CDR2 SVGAGI come from the germline V gene. The CDR3 sequence is CASSYVAPRTYNEQFF. The CDR3 DNA sequence: TGTGCCAGCAGTTACGTAGCCCCACGCACTTACAATGAGCAGTTCTTC.

This clone was counted ten times or more. As DNA, the CDR3 is TGTGCCAGCAGTTTATCGTCAGGGTCCAGTTACACTGAAGCTTTCTTT. Protein: CASSLSSGSSYTEAFF. V usage is TRBV27 and J usage is TRBJ1-1; possibly TRBD1 for D (5 bases). CDR3 length equals 16 residues. The V and J ends lost 0 bases and 3 bases respectively, with 14 bases between them. CDR1 and CDR2 (germline): MNHEY, SMNVEV (reference sequence).

This clone showed up just a few times. The CDR3 nucleotides read TGTGCCAGCGAGACTAGCGGAATATCCTACGAGCAGTACTTC. This sequence encodes CASETSGISYEQYF. The chain combines TRBV25-1 with TRBJ2-7, with TRBD2 matching 9 bases. CDR1 and CDR2 (germline): MGHDK, SYGVNS. Trimming took 8 bases from V and 1 from J; bases not matched to a gene: 6. The CDR3 sequence is 14 residues long.

This clone showed up many times. The chain combines TRBV2 with TRBJ2-1; maybe TRBD1 (5 bases). Germline V gene data show CDR1 as SNHLY and CDR2 as FYNNEI. CDR3 length: 14 amino acids. V was cut by 4 bases and J by 2 bases, with 9 bases left in between. In DNA, the CDR3 is TGTGCCAGCAGTGGGACACCCGCCTACAATGAGCAGTTCTTC. Encoded protein: CASSGTPAYNEQFF.

This clone was seen many times. The chain has TRBV5-4 and TRBJ2-3, with D possibly TRBD1 on 6 matching bases. The CDR3 consists of 15 residues. V lost 4 bases and J lost 1, with 13 bases in between. Germline-derived CDR1 and CDR2 are SGHNT and YYREEE (reference sequence). The CDR3 here is CASSPMTGGTDTQYF. The CDR3 region has the DNA TGTGCCAGCAGCCCTATGACAGGCGGCACAGATACGCAGTATTTT.

This clone is termed medium-sized (0.01 to 0.1%). The rearrangement uses TRBV6-5 and TRBJ2-2; 7 positions agree with TRBD1. The CDR3 consists of 16 residues. V shed 0 bases and J 1 base; nucleotides not matched to a gene: 2. The germline V gene encodes CDR1 MNHEY and CDR2 SVGAGI. The DNA for the CDR3 is TGTGCCAGCAGTTACTCCAGGACAGGGAACACCGGGGAGCTGTTTTTT. It codes for CASSYSRTGNTGELFF.

This clone has ten or more counts. This chain uses TRBV15 with TRBJ1-4, with D unclear. With 0 bases removed from V and 3 bases from J, the gap between germline ends came to 8 bases. The CDR3 contains 15 residues. Germline V lookup: CDR1 LNHNV, CDR2 YYDKDF (reference sequence). The DNA for the CDR3 is TGTGCCACCAGCAGAGATCGCCAGGCTAATGAAAAACTGTTTTTT. It is translated as CATSRDRQANEKLFF.

At least ten counts were recorded for this clone. The chain recombines TRBV9 with TRBJ1-6, with 7 bases identical to TRBD1. Germline V gives CDR1 SGDLS, CDR2 YYNGEE. CDR3 length equals 18 residues. The J segment lost 0 bases and the V segment lost 3 bases, leaving 9 bases of the junction unmatched. CDR3: CASSGNLQGSSYNSPLHF. DNA of the CDR3: TGTGCCAGCAGCGGAAATCTACAGGGGAGCTCCTATAATTCACCCCTCCACTTT.

This clone was seen ten or more times. The CDR3 DNA follows: TGCAGCGTCGCGACAGGGGGGGAGACCCAGTACTTC. Translated, it gives CSVATGGETQYF. The chain combines TRBV29-1 with TRBJ2-5, with TRBD1 identical over 9 bases. Germline loops: CDR1 SQVTM, CDR2 ANQGSEA. The J segment lost 5 bases and the V segment lost 6 bases, leaving 4 bases of the junction unmatched. The CDR3 loop spans 12 amino acids.

This clone has at least ten counts. This sequence joins TRBV6-1 and TRBJ2-6; 8 bases match TRBD1. Germline CDR1 and CDR2: MNHNS and SASEGT. The V segment lost 6 bases and the J segment 1 base; nucleotides outside the gene matches: 2. CDR3 length: 15 residues. The CDR3 bases are TGTGCCAGCAGGAGACAGGGGTCTGGGGCCAACGTCCTGACTTTC. This sequence encodes CASRRQGSGANVLTF.